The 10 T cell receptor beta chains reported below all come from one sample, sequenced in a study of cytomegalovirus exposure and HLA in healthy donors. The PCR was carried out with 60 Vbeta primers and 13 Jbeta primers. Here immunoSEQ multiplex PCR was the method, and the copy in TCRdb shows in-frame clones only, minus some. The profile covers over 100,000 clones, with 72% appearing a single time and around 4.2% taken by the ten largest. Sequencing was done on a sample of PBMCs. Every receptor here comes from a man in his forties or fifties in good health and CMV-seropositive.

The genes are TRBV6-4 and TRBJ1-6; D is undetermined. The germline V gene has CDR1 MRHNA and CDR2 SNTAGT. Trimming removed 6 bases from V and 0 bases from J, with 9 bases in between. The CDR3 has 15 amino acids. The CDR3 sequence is CASREESSYNSPLHF. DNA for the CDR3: TGTGCCAGCAGAGAGGAGAGCTCCTATAATTCACCCCTCCACTTT.

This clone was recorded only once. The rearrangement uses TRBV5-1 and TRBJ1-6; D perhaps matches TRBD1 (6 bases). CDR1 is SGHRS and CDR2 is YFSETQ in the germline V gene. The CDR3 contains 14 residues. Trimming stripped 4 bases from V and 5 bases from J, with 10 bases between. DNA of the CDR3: TGCGCCAGCAGCCCTCGGGACAATAATTCACCCCTCCACTTT. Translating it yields CASSPRDNNSPLHF. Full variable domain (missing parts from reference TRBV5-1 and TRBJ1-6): KAGVTQTPRYLIKTRGQQVTLSCSPISGHRSVSWYQQTPGQGLQFLFEYFSETQRNKGNFPGRFSGRQFSNSRSEMNVSTLELGDSALYLCASSPRDNNSPLHFGNGTRLTVT.

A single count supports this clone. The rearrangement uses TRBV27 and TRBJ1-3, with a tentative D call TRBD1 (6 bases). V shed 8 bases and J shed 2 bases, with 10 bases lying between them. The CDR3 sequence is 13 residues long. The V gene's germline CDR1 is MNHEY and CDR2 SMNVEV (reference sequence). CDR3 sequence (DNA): TGTGCCAGCGGCAACAGGGCTGGAAACACCATATATTTT. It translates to CASGNRAGNTIYF.

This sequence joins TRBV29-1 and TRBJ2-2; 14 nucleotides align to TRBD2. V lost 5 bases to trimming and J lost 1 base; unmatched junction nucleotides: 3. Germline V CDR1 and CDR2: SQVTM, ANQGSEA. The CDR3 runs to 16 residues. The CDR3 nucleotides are TGCAGCGTTAATGGGACTAGCGGGGGGAACACCGGGGAGCTGTTTTTT. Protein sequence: CSVNGTSGGNTGELFF.

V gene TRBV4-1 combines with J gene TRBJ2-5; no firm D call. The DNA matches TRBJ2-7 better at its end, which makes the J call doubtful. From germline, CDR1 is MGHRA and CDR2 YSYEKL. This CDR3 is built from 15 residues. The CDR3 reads CASSHPAYASYEQYF. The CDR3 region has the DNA TGCGCCAGCAGCCATCCCGCTTACGCCTCCTACGAGCAGTACTTC.

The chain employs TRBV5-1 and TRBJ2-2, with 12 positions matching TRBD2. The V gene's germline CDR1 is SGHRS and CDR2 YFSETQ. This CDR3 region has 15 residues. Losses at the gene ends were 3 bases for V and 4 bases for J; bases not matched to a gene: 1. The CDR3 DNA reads TGCGCCAGCAGCTCGACTAGCGGGGGCACCGGGGAGCTGTTTTTT. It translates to CASSSTSGGTGELFF. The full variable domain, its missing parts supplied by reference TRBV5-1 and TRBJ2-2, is KAGVTQTPRYLIKTRGQQVTLSCSPISGHRSVSWYQQTPGQGLQFLFEYFSETQRNKGNFPGRFSGRQFSNSRSEMNVSTLELGDSALYLCASSSTSGGTGELFFGEGSRLTVL.

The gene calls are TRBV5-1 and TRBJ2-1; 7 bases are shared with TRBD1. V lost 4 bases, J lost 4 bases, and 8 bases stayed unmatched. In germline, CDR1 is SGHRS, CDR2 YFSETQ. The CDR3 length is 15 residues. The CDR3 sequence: CASSLHTGEYNEQFF. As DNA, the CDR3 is TGCGCCAGCAGCCTTCATACAGGGGAGTACAATGAGCAGTTCTTC.

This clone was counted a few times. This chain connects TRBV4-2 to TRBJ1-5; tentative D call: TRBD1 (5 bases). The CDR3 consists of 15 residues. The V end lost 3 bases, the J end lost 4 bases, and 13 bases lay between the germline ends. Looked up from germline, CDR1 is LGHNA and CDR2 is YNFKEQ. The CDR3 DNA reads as TGTGCCAGCAGCCAGCAGGGTGCGGTGAATCAGCCCCAGCATTTT. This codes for CASSQQGAVNQPQHF.

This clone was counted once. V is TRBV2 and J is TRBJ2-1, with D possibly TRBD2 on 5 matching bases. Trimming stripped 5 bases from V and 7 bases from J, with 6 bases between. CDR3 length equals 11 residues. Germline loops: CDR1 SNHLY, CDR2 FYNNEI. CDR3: CASSRRNEQFF. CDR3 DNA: TGTGCCAGCAGTAGGAGGAATGAGCAGTTCTTC. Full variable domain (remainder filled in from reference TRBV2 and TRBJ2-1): EPEVTQTPSHQVTQMGQEVILRCVPISNHLYFYWYRQILGQKVEFLVSFYNNEISEKSEIFDDQFSVERPDGSNFTLKIRSTKLEDSAMYFCASSRRNEQFFGPGTRLTVL.

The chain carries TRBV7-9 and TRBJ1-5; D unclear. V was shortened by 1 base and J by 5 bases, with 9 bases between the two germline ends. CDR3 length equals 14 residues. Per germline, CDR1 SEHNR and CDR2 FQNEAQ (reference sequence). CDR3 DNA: TGTGCCAGCAGCTTAGATCCGAGCCATCAGCCCCAGCATTTT. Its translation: CASSLDPSHQPQHF.